Given below is one T cell receptor beta chain in context. The antigen remains undetermined. The second PCR ran roughly 6 to 11 cycles with a sample-barcoded 5' primer and J-beta primers. Sequencing recovered at least 2.5 million CDR3-containing paired-end reads from each sample. MiXCR, run by TCRdb on the 5' RACE reads, gives a single entry per CDR3 protein. The sample holds 1.5 million to 2 million distinct CDR3 sequences, 49% seen once. Donors were healthy Caucasian individuals from Russia aged roughly 6 to 90. This specimen belongs to a study of blood T cells in healthy people across ages. Points from the study as a whole: Expanded clonotype changes were possibly confounded by unknown donor CMV status.

The CDR3 is 15 residues long. The ends were cut back, 8 bases at V and 3 bases at J, with 20 bases in the middle. CDR1 is MNHEY, CDR2 SVGAGI, per germline. The J gene is TRBJ2-7, the V gene TRBV6-5; tentatively, D is TRBD2 (6 bases). The source of this sequence is a woman aged 40 to 55 in good health. Sequenced material: blood. CDR3 loop: CASSLTPGAGYEQYF. The CDR3 DNA reads TGTGCCAGCTCACTAACCCCCGGAGCGGGCTACGAGCAGTACTTC.